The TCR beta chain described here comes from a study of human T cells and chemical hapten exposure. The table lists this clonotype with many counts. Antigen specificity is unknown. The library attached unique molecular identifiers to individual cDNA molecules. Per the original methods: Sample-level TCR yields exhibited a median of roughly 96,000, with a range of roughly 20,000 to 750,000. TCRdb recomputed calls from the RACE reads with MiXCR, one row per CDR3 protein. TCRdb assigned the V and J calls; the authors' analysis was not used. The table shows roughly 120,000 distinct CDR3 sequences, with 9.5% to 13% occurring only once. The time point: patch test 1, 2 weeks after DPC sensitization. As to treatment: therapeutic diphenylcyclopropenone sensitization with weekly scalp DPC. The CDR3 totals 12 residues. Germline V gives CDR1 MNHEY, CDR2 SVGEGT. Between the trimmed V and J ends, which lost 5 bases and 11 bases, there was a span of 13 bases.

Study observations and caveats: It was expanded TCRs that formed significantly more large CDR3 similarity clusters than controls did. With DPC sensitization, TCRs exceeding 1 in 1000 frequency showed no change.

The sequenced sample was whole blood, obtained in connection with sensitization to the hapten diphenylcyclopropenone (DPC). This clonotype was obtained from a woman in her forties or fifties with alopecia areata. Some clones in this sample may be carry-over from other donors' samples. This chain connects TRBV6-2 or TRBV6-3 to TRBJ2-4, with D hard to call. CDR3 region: CASSQNGFVQYF. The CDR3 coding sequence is TGTGCCAGCAGTCAAAACGGGTTCGTTCAGTACTTC.